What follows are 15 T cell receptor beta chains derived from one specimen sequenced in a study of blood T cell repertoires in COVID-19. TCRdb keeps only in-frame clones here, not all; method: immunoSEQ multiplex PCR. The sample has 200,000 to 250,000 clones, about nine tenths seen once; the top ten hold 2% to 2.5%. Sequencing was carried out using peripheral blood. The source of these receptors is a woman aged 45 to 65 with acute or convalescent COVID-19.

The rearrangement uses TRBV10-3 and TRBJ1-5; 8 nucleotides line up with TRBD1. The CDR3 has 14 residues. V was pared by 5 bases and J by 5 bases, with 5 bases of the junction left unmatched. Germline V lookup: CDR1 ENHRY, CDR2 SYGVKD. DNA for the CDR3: TGTGCCATCAGTAGTTCAGGGGGCGATCAGCCCCAGCATTTT. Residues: CAISSSGGDQPQHF.

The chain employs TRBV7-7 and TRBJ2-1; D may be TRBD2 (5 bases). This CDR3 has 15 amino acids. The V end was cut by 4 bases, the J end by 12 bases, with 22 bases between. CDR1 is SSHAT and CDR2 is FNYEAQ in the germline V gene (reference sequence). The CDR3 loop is CASSSGLSGIERQFF. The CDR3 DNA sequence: TGTGCCAGCAGCTCCGGCCTTTCCGGGATTGAGCGGCAGTTCTTC.

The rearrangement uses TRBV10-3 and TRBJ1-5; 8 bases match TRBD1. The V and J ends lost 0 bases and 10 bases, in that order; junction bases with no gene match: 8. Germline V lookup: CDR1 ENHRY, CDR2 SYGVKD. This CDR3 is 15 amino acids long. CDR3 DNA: TGTGCCATCAGTGAGTCAGGACAGGGCGTGAGTCCCCAGCATTTT. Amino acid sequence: CAISESGQGVSPQHF.

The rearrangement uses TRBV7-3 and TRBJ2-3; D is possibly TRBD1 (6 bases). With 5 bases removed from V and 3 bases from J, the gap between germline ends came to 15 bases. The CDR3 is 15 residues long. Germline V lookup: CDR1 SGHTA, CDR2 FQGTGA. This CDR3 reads CASSAWGLGTDTQYF. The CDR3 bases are TGTGCCAGCAGCGCCTGGGGGCTGGGGACAGATACGCAGTATTTT.

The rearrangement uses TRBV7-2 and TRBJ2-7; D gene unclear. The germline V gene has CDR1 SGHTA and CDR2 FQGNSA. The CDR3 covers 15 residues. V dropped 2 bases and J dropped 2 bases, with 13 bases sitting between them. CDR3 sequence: CASSLSTPSAYEQYF. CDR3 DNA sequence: TGTGCCAGCAGCTTAAGCACCCCCAGCGCCTACGAGCAGTACTTC.

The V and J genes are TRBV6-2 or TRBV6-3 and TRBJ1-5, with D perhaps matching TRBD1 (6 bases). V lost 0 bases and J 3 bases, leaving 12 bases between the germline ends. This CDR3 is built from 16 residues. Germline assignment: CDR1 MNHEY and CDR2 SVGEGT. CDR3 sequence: CASSYSSHRDNQPQHF. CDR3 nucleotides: TGTGCCAGCAGTTACTCGTCACACAGGGACAATCAGCCCCAGCATTTT.

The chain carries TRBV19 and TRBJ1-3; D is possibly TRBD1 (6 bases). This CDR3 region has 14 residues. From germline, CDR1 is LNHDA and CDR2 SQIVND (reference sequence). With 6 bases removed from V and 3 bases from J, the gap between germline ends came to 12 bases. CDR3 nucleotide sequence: TGTGCCAGTAGCCCCCACAGGGTTGGAAACACCATATATTTT. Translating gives CASSPHRVGNTIYF.

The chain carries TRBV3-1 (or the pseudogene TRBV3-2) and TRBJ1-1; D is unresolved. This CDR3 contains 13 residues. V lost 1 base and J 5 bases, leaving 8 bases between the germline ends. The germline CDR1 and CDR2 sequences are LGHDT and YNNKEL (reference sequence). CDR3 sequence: CASSQAGRTEAFF. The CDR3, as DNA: TGTGCCAGCAGCCAAGCAGGAAGAACTGAAGCTTTCTTT.

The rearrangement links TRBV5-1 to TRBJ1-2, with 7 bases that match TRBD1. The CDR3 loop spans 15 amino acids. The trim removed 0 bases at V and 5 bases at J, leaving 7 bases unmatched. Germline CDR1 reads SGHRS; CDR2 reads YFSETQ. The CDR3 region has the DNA TGCGCCAGCAGCTTGGTAGGGACAGACTCTTATGGCTACACCTTC. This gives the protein CASSLVGTDSYGYTF.

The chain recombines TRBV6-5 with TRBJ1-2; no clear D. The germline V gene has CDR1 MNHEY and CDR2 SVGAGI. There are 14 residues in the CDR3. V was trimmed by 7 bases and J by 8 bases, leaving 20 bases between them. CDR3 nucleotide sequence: TGTGCCAGCAAACGCCAGATGAAGTCGTGGGGCTACACCTTC. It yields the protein CASKRQMKSWGYTF.

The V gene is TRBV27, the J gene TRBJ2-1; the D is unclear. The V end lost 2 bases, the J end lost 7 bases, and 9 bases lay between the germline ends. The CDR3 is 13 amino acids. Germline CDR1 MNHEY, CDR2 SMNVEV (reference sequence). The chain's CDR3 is CASSLNSRNEQFF. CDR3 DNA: TGTGCCAGCAGTTTAAACAGTAGGAATGAGCAGTTCTTC.

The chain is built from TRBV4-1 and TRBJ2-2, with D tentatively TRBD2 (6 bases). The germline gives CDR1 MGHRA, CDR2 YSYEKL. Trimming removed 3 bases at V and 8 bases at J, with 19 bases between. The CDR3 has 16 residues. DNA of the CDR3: TGCGCCAGCAGCCATGGGGGGACTTTCCTCATTGGGGAGCTGTTTTTT. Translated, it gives CASSHGGTFLIGELFF.

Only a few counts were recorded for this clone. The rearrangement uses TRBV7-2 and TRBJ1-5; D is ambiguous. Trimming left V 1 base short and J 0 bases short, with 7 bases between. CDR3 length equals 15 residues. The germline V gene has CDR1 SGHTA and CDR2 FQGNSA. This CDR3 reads CASSLGALSNQPQHF. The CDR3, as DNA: TGTGCCAGCAGCTTAGGAGCCCTTAGCAATCAGCCCCAGCATTTT.

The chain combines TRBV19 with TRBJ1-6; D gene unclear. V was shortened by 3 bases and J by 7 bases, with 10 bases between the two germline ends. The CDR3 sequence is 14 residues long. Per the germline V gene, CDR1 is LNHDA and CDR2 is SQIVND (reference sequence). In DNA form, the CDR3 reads TGTGCCAGTAGTATGGCAGGCTACAATTCACCCCTCCACTTT. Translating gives CASSMAGYNSPLHF.

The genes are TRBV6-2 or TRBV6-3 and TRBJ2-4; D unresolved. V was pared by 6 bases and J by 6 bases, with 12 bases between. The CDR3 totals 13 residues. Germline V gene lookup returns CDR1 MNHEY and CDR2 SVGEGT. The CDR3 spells CASSYSSGNIQYF. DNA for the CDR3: TGTGCCAGCAGCTATTCCTCCGGAAACATTCAGTACTTC.